Detailed here is one T cell receptor beta chain. This entry belongs to a study of blood T cell repertoires in COVID-19. On the study more broadly: From T cells, B-cell-depleted T cells, or PBMCs came the material, which was cDNA or gDNA.

With 2 bases clipped from V and 10 bases from J, the junction kept 6 bases outside the gene matches. Germline CDR1 reads MNHNS; CDR2 reads SASEGT. The CDR3 loop spans 13 amino acids. Per the study methods: Researchers report that nucleated cell counts were estimated from reference gene primer amplification. The method was immunoSEQ multiplex PCR; TCRdb's version includes in-frame clones alone and lacks a portion of them. V and J calls plus clone size are reproduced from that table; the DNA served to infer D and trimming. The sample consists of around 150,000 clones, almost 85% of them appearing once.

The sample was PBMCs or T cells enriched from blood (not recorded which). The chain couples TRBV6-1 to TRBJ2-5; 8 bases align to TRBD2. This sequence was found in a woman aged 45-65 years with acute COVID-19. CDR3 nucleotides: TGTGCCAGCAGTGAACTACTAGCGGAAAACCAGTACTTC. This sequence encodes CASSELLAENQYF.